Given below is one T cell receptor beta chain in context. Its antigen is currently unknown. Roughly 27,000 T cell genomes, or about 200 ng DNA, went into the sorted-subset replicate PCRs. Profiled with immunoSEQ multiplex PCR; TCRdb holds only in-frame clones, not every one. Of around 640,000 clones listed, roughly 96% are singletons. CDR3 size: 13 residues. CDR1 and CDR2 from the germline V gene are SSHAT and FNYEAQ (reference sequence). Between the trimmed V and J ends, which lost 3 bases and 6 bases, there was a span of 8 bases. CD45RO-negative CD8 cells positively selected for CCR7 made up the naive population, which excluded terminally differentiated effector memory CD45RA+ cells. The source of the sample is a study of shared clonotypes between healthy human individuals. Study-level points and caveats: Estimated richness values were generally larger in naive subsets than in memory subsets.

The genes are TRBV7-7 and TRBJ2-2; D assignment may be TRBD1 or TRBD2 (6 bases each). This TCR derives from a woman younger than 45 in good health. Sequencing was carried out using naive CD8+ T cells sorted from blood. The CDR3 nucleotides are TGTGCCAGCAGCTTTGGGGGGCCCGGGGAGCTGTTTTTT. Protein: CASSFGGPGELFF.